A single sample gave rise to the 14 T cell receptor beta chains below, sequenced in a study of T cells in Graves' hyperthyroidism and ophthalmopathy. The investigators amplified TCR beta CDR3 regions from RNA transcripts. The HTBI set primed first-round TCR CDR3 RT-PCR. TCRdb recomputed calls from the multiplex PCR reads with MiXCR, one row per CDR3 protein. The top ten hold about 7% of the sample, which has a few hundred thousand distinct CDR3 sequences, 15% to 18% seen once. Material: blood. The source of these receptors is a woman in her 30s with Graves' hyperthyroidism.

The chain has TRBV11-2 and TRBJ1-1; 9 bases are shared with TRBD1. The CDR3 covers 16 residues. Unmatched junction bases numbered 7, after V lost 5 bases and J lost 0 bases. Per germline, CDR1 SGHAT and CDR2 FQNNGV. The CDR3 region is CASSLQTGGMNTEAFF. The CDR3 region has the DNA TGTGCCAGCAGCCTTCAGACAGGGGGTATGAACACTGAAGCTTTCTTT.

CDR3 amino acids: CAISERSGSYEQYF. The CDR3 region has the DNA TGTGCCATCAGTGAACGTTCGGGGTCATACGAGCAGTACTTC. The chain has TRBV10-3 and TRBJ2-7, with D perhaps TRBD2 (5 bases). Trimming removed 3 bases at V and 4 bases at J, with 13 bases between. CDR3 length: 14 amino acids. Germline assignment: CDR1 ENHRY and CDR2 SYGVKD.

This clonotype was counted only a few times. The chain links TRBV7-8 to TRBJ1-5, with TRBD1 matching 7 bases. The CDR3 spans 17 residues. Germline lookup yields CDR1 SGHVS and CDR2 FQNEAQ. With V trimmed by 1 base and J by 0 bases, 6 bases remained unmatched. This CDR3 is CASSLETGLGSNQPQHF. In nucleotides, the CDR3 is TGTGCCAGCAGCTTAGAGACAGGGCTTGGTAGCAATCAGCCCCAGCATTTT.

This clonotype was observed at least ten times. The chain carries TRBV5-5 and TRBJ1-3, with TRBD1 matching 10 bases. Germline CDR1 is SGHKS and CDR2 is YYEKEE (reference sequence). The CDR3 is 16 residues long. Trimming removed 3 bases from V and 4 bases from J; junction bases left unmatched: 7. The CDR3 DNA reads TGTGCCAGCAGCTCACGAGACAGGGGGCTGGGAAACACCATATATTTT. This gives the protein CASSSRDRGLGNTIYF. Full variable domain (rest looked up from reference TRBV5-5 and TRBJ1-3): DAGVTQSPTHLIKTRGQQVTLRCSPISGHKSVSWYQQVLGQGPQFIFQYYEKEERGRGNFPDRFSARQFPNYSSELNVNALLLGDSALYLCASSSRDRGLGNTIYFGEGSWLTVV.

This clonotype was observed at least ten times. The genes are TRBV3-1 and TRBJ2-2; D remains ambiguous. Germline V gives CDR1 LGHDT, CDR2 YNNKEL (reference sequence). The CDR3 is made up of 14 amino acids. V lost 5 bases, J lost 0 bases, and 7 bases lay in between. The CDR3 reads CASSGPPNTGELFF. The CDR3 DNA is TGTGCCAGCAGCGGTCCCCCGAACACCGGGGAGCTGTTTTTT.

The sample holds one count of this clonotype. The CDR3 DNA sequence: TGCAGTGCTAGAGATTTTGTCAACAGCCAAGAGACCCAGTACTTC. This codes for CSARDFVNSQETQYF. V and J are TRBV20-1 and TRBJ2-5; D gene unclear. CDR1 is DFQATT, CDR2 SNEGSKA, per germline (reference sequence). Trimming took 0 bases from V and 1 from J, leaving 12 bases between them. The CDR3 is 15 amino acids.

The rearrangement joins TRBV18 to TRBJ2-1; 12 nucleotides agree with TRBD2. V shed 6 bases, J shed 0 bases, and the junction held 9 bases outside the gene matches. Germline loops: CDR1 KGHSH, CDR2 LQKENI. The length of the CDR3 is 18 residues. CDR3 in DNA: TGTGCCAGCTCTCTACAGACTAGCGGGAGAATCTCCTACAATGAGCAGTTCTTC. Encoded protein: CASSLQTSGRISYNEQFF.

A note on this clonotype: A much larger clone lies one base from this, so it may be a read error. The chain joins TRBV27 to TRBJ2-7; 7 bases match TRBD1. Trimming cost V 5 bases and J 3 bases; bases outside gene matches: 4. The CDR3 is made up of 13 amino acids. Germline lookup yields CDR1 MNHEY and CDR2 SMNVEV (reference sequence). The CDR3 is CASSVRDSYEQYF. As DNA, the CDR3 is TGTGCCAGCAGTGTCCGGGACAGCTACGAGCAGTACTTC.

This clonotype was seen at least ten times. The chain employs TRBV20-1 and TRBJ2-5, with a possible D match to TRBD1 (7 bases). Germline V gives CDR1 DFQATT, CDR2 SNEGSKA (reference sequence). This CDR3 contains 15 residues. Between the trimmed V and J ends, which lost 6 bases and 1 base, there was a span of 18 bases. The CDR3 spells CSARGAEAFQETQYF. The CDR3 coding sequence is TGCAGTGCCAGGGGGGCAGAAGCCTTCCAAGAGACCCAGTACTTC.

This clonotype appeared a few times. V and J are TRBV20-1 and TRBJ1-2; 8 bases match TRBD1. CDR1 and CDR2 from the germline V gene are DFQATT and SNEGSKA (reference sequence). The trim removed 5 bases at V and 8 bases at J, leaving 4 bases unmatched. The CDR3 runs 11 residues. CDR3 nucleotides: TGCAGTGCTTCAGGGGGCTTGGGCTACACCTTC. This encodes CSASGGLGYTF.

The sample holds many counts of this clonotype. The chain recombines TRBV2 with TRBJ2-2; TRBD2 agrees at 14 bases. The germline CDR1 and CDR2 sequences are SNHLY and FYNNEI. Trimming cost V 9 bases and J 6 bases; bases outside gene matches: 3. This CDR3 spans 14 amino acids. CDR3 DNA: TGTGCCAGAGGGACTAGCGGGAGCCCCGGGGAGCTGTTTTTT. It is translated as CARGTSGSPGELFF.

The CDR3 DNA follows: TGTGCCAGCAGCTTGCAAGCAGGGGTGAACACTGAAGCTTTCTTT. Amino acids: CASSLQAGVNTEAFF. V usage is TRBV5-5 and J usage is TRBJ1-1; D perhaps matches TRBD1 (6 bases). Trimming removed 1 base from V and 0 bases from J, with 10 bases in between. The CDR3 extends over 15 amino acids. The germline gives CDR1 SGHKS, CDR2 YYEKEE (reference sequence).

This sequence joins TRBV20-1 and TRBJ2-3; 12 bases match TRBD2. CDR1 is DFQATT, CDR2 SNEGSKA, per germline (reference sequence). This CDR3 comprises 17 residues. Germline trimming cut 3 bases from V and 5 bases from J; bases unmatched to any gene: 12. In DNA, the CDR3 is TGCAGTGCTAGTGGGGGGTGGCTAGCGGGGGGGCAAGATACGCAGTATTTT. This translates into CSASGGWLAGGQDTQYF.

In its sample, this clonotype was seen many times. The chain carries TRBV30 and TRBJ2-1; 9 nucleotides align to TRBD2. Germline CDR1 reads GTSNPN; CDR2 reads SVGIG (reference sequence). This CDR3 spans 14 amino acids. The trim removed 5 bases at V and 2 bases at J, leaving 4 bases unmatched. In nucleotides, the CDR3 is TGTGCCTGGGGTAGCGGGAGTCCCTACAATGAGCAGTTCTTC. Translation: CAWGSGSPYNEQFF.